A selection of T cell receptor beta chains follows, all from one sample in a study of T cell changes during pregnancy in multiple sclerosis. The repertoire was sequenced with immunoSEQ multiplex PCR; TCRdb's copy has only in-frame clones and lacks some. The sample comprises 50,000 or so clones, 90% to 95% of which are singletons, and about 0.37% rests with the top ten. Specimen: CD4+ T cells from peripheral blood mononuclear cells, collected before pregnancy. These receptors were collected from a female donor with multiple sclerosis, enrolled in a pregnancy study. Both conserved end residues are part of each CDR3. A D gene is named only where the DNA matches it firmly. Part of the rows lack a size; the others show once, few, many or a class for expanded clones.

J: TRBJ1-1; D: -; size: -; V: TRBV5-8; CDR3: CASSFSPGSEAFF; DNA: TGTGCCAGCAGCTTTTCCCCAGGGTCTGAAGCTTTCTTT
J: TRBJ2-7; D: -; size: -; V: TRBV10-2; CDR3: CASSDKTYDGQYF; DNA: TGCGCCAGCAGTGACAAGACTTACGACGGGCAGTACTTC
J: TRBJ1-1; D: -; size: few; V: TRBV5-1; CDR3: CASSFRLNTEAFF; DNA: TGCGCCAGCAGCTTTCGTTTGAACACTGAAGCTTTCTTT
J: TRBJ1-4; D: TRBD1; size: -; V: TRBV19; CDR3: CASSARQGMEEKLFF; DNA: TGTGCCAGTAGTGCGAGACAGGGGATGGAGGAAAAACTGTTTTTT
J: TRBJ1-2; D: -; size: -; V: TRBV11-2; CDR3: CASSSKRGFMPNYGYTF; DNA: TGTGCCAGCAGCTCAAAAAGAGGGTTTATGCCTAACTATGGCTACACCTTC
J: TRBJ2-1; D: TRBD2; size: -; V: TRBV29-1; CDR3: CSVRRLAGINEQFF; DNA: TGCAGCGTCCGACGGCTAGCGGGAATCAATGAGCAGTTCTTC
J: TRBJ2-7; D: -; size: -; V: TRBV2; CDR3: CASNVQGYEQYF; DNA: TGTGCCAGCAATGTACAGGGTTACGAGCAGTACTTC
J: TRBJ2-1; D: -; size: -; V: TRBV29-1; CDR3: CSVADRKPYNEQFF; DNA: TGCAGCGTTGCTGACAGGAAACCCTACAATGAGCAGTTCTTC
J: TRBJ1-3; D: TRBD1; size: -; V: TRBV9; CDR3: CASSVFQGAGNTIYF; DNA: TGTGCCAGCAGCGTATTCCAGGGGGCTGGAAACACCATATATTTT
J: TRBJ2-5; D: TRBD2; size: -; V: TRBV6-6; CDR3: CASLEAGGGETQYF; DNA: TGTGCCAGCCTTGAAGCGGGAGGAGGGGAGACCCAGTACTTC
J: TRBJ1-1; D: -; size: once; V: TRBV7-9; CDR3: CASSSRQGRNTEAFF; DNA: TGTGCCAGCAGCTCCCGTCAGGGGCGGAACACTGAAGCTTTCTTT
J: TRBJ1-2; D: TRBD1; size: -; V: TRBV2; CDR3: CASSADRVRSGYTF; DNA: TGTGCCAGCAGTGCCGACAGGGTCCGTAGTGGCTACACCTTC
J: TRBJ2-7; D: -; size: -; V: TRBV27; CDR3: CASKEYSSDEQYF; DNA: TGTGCCAGCAAAGAGTACAGTTCCGACGAGCAGTACTTC
J: TRBJ2-7; D: TRBD1; size: -; V: TRBV28; CDR3: CASNRGRSYEQYF; DNA: TGTGCCAGCAACAGGGGGAGGTCCTACGAGCAGTACTTC
J: TRBJ2-1; D: TRBD2; size: -; V: TRBV6-5; CDR3: CAVREVAGAGEQFF; DNA: TGTGCTGTTAGAGAGGTAGCGGGAGCGGGTGAGCAGTTCTTC
J: TRBJ2-7; D: -; size: -; V: TRBV28; CDR3: CASSFARGRNSYEQYF; DNA: TGTGCCAGCAGCTTCGCTAGGGGGAGAAACTCCTACGAGCAGTACTTC
J: TRBJ2-1; D: TRBD1; size: -; V: TRBV6-5; CDR3: CASSTGTGLEQFF; DNA: TGTGCCAGCAGTACCGGGACAGGTCTTGAGCAGTTCTTC
J: TRBJ2-3; D: TRBD2; size: -; V: TRBV9; CDR3: CASSAASGNTDTQYF; DNA: TGTGCCAGCAGCGCTGCTAGCGGGAACACAGATACGCAGTATTTT
J: TRBJ2-7; D: TRBD2; size: -; V: TRBV29-1; CDR3: CSVPREGGEQYF; DNA: TGCAGCGTTCCCCGGGAGGGGGGCGAGCAGTACTTC
J: TRBJ2-3; D: -; size: -; V: TRBV6-5; CDR3: CASSFRQSTDTQYF; DNA: TGTGCCAGCAGTTTCAGACAGAGCACAGATACGCAGTATTTT
J: TRBJ2-3; D: -; size: -; V: TRBV5-1; CDR3: CASSLSNGDTQYF; DNA: TGCGCCAGCAGCTTGAGCAACGGGGATACGCAGTATTTT
J: TRBJ2-3; D: -; size: -; V: TRBV2; CDR3: CASSGSIRTDTQYF; DNA: TGTGCCAGCAGCGGGAGCATACGCACAGATACGCAGTATTTT
J: TRBJ2-1; D: -; size: -; V: TRBV5-8; CDR3: CASSLSLSNEQFF; DNA: TGTGCCAGCAGCTTATCCCTTAGCAATGAGCAGTTCTTC
J: TRBJ2-2; D: TRBD1; size: -; V: TRBV27; CDR3: CASSTSGTATGELFF; DNA: TGTGCCAGCAGTACTTCCGGGACAGCCACCGGGGAGCTGTTTTTT
J: TRBJ1-1; D: -; size: -; V: TRBV27; CDR3: CASSLQGLTEAFF; DNA: TGTGCCAGCAGTTTACAGGGCTTGACTGAAGCTTTCTTT
J: TRBJ2-1; D: TRBD2; size: -; V: TRBV28; CDR3: CASRLRLAGGPGVGSEQFF; DNA: TGTGCCAGCAGGCTTAGACTAGCGGGAGGGCCCGGGGTAGGGAGTGAGCAGTTCTTC
J: TRBJ1-2; D: -; size: once; V: TRBV5-1; CDR3: CASSSLAGRTGRYGYTF; DNA: TGCGCCAGCAGCTCATTAGCGGGGCGAACGGGGAGATATGGCTACACCTTC
J: TRBJ2-5; D: -; size: -; V: TRBV7-6; CDR3: CASSLTGGGETQYF; DNA: TGTGCCAGCAGCTTAACGGGGGGCGGGGAGACCCAGTACTTC
J: TRBJ2-5; D: -; size: -; V: TRBV10-3; CDR3: CAINTGLPGVGTQYF; DNA: TGTGCCATCAATACGGGACTCCCCGGTGTAGGGACCCAGTACTTC
J: TRBJ2-2; D: TRBD2; size: -; V: TRBV4-1; CDR3: CASSQELAGGTGELFF; DNA: TGCGCCAGCAGCCAAGAACTAGCGGGAGGGACCGGGGAGCTGTTTTTT
J: TRBJ2-7; D: -; size: -; V: TRBV7-2; CDR3: CASSFSGSSYEQYF; DNA: TGTGCCAGCAGCTTTTCGGGGAGCTCCTACGAGCAGTACTTC
J: TRBJ2-3; D: TRBD1; size: -; V: TRBV4-1; CDR3: CASSLPGTGRKDTQYF; DNA: TGCGCCAGCAGCCTGCCCGGGACAGGGAGGAAGGATACGCAGTATTTT
J: TRBJ1-3; D: TRBD1; size: -; V: TRBV7-2; CDR3: CASSLGQGSPGNTIYF; DNA: TGTGCCAGCAGCTTAGGACAGGGAAGCCCTGGAAACACCATATATTTT
J: TRBJ2-7; D: TRBD1; size: -; V: TRBV14; CDR3: CASSPLPGGATDEQYF; DNA: TGTGCCAGCAGCCCCCTCCCAGGGGGCGCGACGGACGAGCAGTACTTC
J: TRBJ2-7; D: TRBD2; size: -; V: TRBV25-1; CDR3: CASSGTSGTYEQYF; DNA: TGTGCCAGCAGTGGGACTAGCGGAACCTACGAGCAGTACTTC
J: TRBJ1-5; D: -; size: once; V: TRBV19; CDR3: CASSTGGGMGQPQHF; DNA: TGTGCCAGTAGTACCGGGGGAGGGATGGGTCAGCCCCAGCATTTT
J: TRBJ1-2; D: -; size: -; V: TRBV21-1; CDR3: CASSSPPECYGYTF; DNA: TGTGCCAGCAGCTCCCCCCCGGAGTGCTATGGCTACACCTTC
J: TRBJ2-1; D: TRBD2; size: -; V: TRBV4-1; CDR3: CASSQAGTSGSMYEQFF; DNA: TGCGCCAGCAGCCAAGCCGGGACTAGCGGGAGTATGTATGAGCAGTTCTTC
J: TRBJ2-5; D: TRBD2; size: -; V: TRBV5-4; CDR3: CASHALSGGQETQYF; DNA: TGTGCCAGCCATGCCCTTAGCGGGGGACAAGAGACCCAGTACTTC
J: TRBJ1-5; D: -; size: -; V: TRBV12-5; CDR3: CASGSNSGTSNQPQHF; DNA: TGTGCTAGTGGTTCCAATTCCGGGACTTCCAATCAGCCCCAGCATTTT
J: TRBJ1-1; D: TRBD1; size: -; V: TRBV10-3; CDR3: CAIRGTGGAEAFF; DNA: TGTGCCATCAGGGGTACAGGGGGAGCTGAAGCTTTCTTT
J: TRBJ1-1; D: TRBD1; size: once; V: TRBV19; CDR3: CASSTKDRAPGAFF; DNA: TGTGCCAGTAGTACAAAAGACAGGGCTCCAGGAGCTTTCTTT
J: TRBJ1-1; D: TRBD1; size: once; V: TRBV11-2; CDR3: CASSSPWTGLLTEAFF; DNA: TGTGCCAGCAGCTCTCCGTGGACAGGCTTGCTCACTGAAGCTTTCTTT
J: TRBJ1-5; D: -; size: few; V: TRBV30; CDR3: CAWSGGDNQPQHF; DNA: TGTGCCTGGAGTGGAGGAGACAATCAGCCCCAGCATTTT
J: TRBJ1-4; D: -; size: -; V: TRBV30; CDR3: CAWSVPGASNEKLFF; DNA: TGTGCCTGGAGTGTACCTGGGGCTAGTAATGAAAAACTGTTTTTT
J: TRBJ2-3; D: -; size: -; V: TRBV15; CDR3: CATSRDIATDTQYF; DNA: TGTGCCACCAGCAGAGATATAGCAACAGATACGCAGTATTTT
J: TRBJ2-5; D: -; size: -; V: TRBV19; CDR3: CASSMGARTPQETQYF; DNA: TGTGCCAGTAGTATGGGGGCAAGGACACCTCAAGAGACCCAGTACTTC
J: TRBJ2-1; D: TRBD2; size: -; V: TRBV5-4; CDR3: CASSLPGLGLSNEQFF; DNA: TGTGCCAGCAGCTTGCCGGGACTAGGCCTCTCCAATGAGCAGTTCTTC
J: TRBJ2-1; D: -; size: -; V: TRBV9; CDR3: CASSVVRDEQFF; DNA: TGTGCCAGCAGCGTAGTTCGGGATGAGCAGTTCTTC
J: TRBJ2-5; D: -; size: -; V: TRBV7-3; CDR3: CASSLQPRETQYF; DNA: TGTGCCAGCAGCCTTCAGCCGAGGGAGACCCAGTACTTC
J: TRBJ1-3; D: -; size: -; V: TRBV19; CDR3: CASSPNLASGSGNTIYF; DNA: TGTGCCAGTAGTCCTAACCTCGCGTCAGGCTCTGGAAACACCATATATTTT
J: TRBJ2-2; D: TRBD2; size: -; V: TRBV19; CDR3: CASRTSSGSHTGELFF; DNA: TGTGCCAGTAGGACGTCTAGCGGGAGTCATACCGGGGAGCTGTTTTTT
J: TRBJ1-2; D: TRBD1; size: -; V: TRBV28; CDR3: CASRPTGADYGYTF; DNA: TGTGCCAGCAGACCGACAGGGGCGGACTATGGCTACACCTTC
J: TRBJ2-7; D: TRBD1; size: -; V: TRBV7-2; CDR3: CASSLEWTGRTYEQYF; DNA: TGTGCCAGCAGCTTAGAATGGACAGGGAGAACCTACGAGCAGTACTTC